Sequencing of this T cell receptor (beta chain) was carried out in a study of cytomegalovirus exposure and HLA in healthy donors. As for the study in general: Around 81% of roughly 400 genotyped donors fell in the Caucasian-associated ancestry cluster.

Germline CDR1 is SGHNT and CDR2 is YENEEA. CDR3 size: 15 residues. The V end was cut by 1 base, the J end by 0 bases, with 10 bases between. Primers for the PCR totalled 60 Vbeta and 13 Jbeta. Original data processing: The authors later counted 65 million to 80 million unique TCR beta chains, roughly 10 million of them shared. Data came from immunoSEQ multiplex PCR; TCRdb stores just in-frame clones and leaves some out. That table furnishes V, J and clone size, whereas the DNA furnished D and trimming. The sample holds roughly 130,000 clones; roughly 80% are singletons and the top ten take around 3%. The receptor was derived from a female donor in good health and CMV-seronegative. The sequenced sample consisted of PBMCs. This chain uses TRBV11-3 with TRBJ2-7; no reliable D call. CDR3 DNA sequence: TGTGCCAGCAGCTTAGGAGGAACCCGCTCCTACGAGCAGTACTTC. Amino acids: CASSLGGTRSYEQYF.